Here is one T cell receptor (beta chain) with its context. Its antigen specificity is not known. Base qualities are not provided; no much larger clone lies one nucleotide away. TCRbeta CDR3 regions were amplified from genomic DNA by means of the immunoSEQ Assay, a bias-controlled multiplex PCR. The published analysis was carried out like this. The number of nucleated cells in each sample was estimated by amplification of reference gene primers within the assay. To quantify the absolute abundance of each unique TCRbeta CDR3 rearrangement, sequence reads were collapsed and filtered. For each sample, productive Simpson clonality was calculated as the square root of Simpson's diversity index over productive rearrangements. Held by TCRdb, this immuneACCESS table contains in-frame sequences only and omits some clones. Under half of the omission traces to an unresolved V gene where checked; the cause of the rest is unknown. V, J and clone size were drawn from that table, and D and trimming were deduced from the DNA. For this sample there are hundreds of thousands of clones; approximately 89% appear just once. 3.5% to 4.5% of the sample is held by the ten biggest clonotypes.

The sample belongs to a study of blood T cell repertoires in COVID-19 (dated by TCRdb to 2020 to 2022). Context from the whole study: The collaborator samples originated in the United States, Italy and Spain and spanned the acute and convalescent phases of COVID-19. The prospective study material was composed of cDNA or gDNA derived from T cells, B-cell-depleted T cells, or PBMCs. The dataset comprised deeply sampled blood TCRbeta repertoires from subjects exposed to, actively infected with, or recovered from COVID-19. A freely available public database, intended as a resource for researchers studying the immune response to SARS-CoV-2, is where the repertoires were released. Samples came from the ongoing ImmuneRACE study (first 160 participants) plus 1,254 subjects from 6 global collaborators. The sample metadata nearly always contained a de-identified subject ID, COVID-19 status, age in years and sex. Where available, HLA class I and class II types were obtained from metadata supplied by the sample provider rather than from assay-based typing.

Enrolling through a virtual design, the prospective study's participants ranged in age from roughly 18 to 95 years and lived across 24 United States geographic areas. Cohort assignment in the prospective study relied on participant-reported clinical history from a screening survey and a study questionnaire. Each participant in the prospective study had whole blood, serum and a nasopharyngeal or oropharyngeal swab collected by mobile phlebotomists. Prospective study participants could optionally give additional blood draws and questionnaires over an approximately two-month period. Before DNA extraction, blood samples from the prospective study were shipped at room temperature or frozen. Broad study findings and their caveats: How much clinical and demographic metadata was included differed by source and by participant, and the metadata was provided uncurated.

From its cysteine to its phenylalanine, the CDR3 spans 14 amino acids. The retained sequence is limited to the CDR3, 42 bases, with the frame set at the first base. Based on the germline V gene (reference sequence), the CDR1 and CDR2 sequences are LNHDA and SQIVND. Deletion took 7 bases off V and 4 bases off J, with a span of 16 bases between the germline ends. Rearrangement joined TRBV19 to TRBJ2-5, and perhaps TRBD1 as D gene, on 6 matching bases. This TCR derives from a woman aged 25 to 39 with acute COVID-19. Sample: PBMCs or T cells enriched from blood (not recorded which). The nucleotide sequence is TGTGCCAGTACCCCGGGACACCTAAGAGAGACCCAGTACTTC. Translated, it gives CASTPGHLRETQYF.